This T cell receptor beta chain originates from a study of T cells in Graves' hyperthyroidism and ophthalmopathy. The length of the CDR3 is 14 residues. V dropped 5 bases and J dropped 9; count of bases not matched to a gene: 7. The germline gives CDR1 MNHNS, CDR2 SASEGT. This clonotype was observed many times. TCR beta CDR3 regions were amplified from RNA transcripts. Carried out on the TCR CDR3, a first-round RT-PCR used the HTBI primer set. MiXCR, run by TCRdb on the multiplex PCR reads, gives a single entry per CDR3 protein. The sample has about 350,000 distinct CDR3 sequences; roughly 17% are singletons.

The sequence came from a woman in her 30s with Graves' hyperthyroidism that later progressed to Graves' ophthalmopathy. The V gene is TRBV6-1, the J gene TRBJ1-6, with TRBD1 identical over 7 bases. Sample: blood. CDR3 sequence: CASSNRGSGSPLHF. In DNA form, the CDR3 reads TGTGCCAGCAGTAACAGGGGATCGGGTTCACCCCTCCACTTT.